Shown below are 24 T cell receptor beta chains from a single sample sequenced in a study of shared clonotypes between healthy human individuals. Method: immunoSEQ multiplex PCR; TCRdb's copy keeps in-frame clones and lacks some. The sample includes 2,500,000 or so clones, 93% of them seen just once. Source material: naive CD4+ T cells from PBMCs. The subset: CD45RA+ positively selected. All receptors come from a man aged 18 to 29 in good health. Some clones in this sample may be carry-over from other donors' samples.

The J gene is TRBJ2-1, the V gene TRBV14, with 11 bases aligning to TRBD1. The CDR3 contains 17 residues. The V gene's germline CDR1 is SGHDN and CDR2 FVKESK. The trim removed 0 bases at V and 8 bases at J, leaving 9 bases unmatched. The CDR3 bases are TGTGCCAGCAGCCAAGATATTGGACAGGGGGCGCGCTATGAGCAGTTCTTC. Its translation is CASSQDIGQGARYEQFF.

The chain employs TRBV7-7 and TRBJ1-1; D not resolved. Germline V gene data show CDR1 as SSHAT and CDR2 as FNYEAQ (reference sequence). The V gene lost 2 bases and the J gene lost 7 bases, with 11 bases spanning the gap. There are 13 residues in the CDR3. DNA of the CDR3: TGTGCCAGCAGCTTAACCCCGGGAGGTGAAGCTTTCTTT. Amino acid sequence: CASSLTPGGEAFF.

The chain couples TRBV5-5 to TRBJ2-3; D remains ambiguous. From germline, CDR1 is SGHKS and CDR2 YYEKEE (reference sequence). V was clipped by 2 bases and J by 6 bases, with 10 bases between them. The CDR3 is 13 amino acids. The CDR3 DNA follows: TGTGCCAGCAGCTTTGGTAGTGGCGATACGCAGTATTTT. Protein product: CASSFGSGDTQYF.

CDR3 protein: CASSEGQTWAGELFF. The CDR3 nucleotides read TGTGCCAGCAGTGAGGGCCAAACCTGGGCCGGGGAGCTGTTTTTT. J is TRBJ2-2 and V is TRBV11-2, with D possibly matching TRBD2 (5 bases). V lost 6 bases and J lost 6, with 17 bases in between. CDR1 is SGHAT and CDR2 is FQNNGV in the germline V gene. This CDR3 contains 15 residues.

This chain links TRBV7-9 with TRBJ2-5; D not certain. Germline lookup yields CDR1 SEHNR and CDR2 FQNEAQ (reference sequence). V was pared by 3 bases and J by 5 bases, with 7 bases between. The CDR3 spans 12 residues. CDR3 amino acids: CASSFGVETQYF. CDR3 nucleotide sequence: TGTGCCAGCAGCTTCGGCGTGGAGACCCAGTACTTC.

This chain's CDR3 is CASSRDRGTSGNTIYF. DNA for the CDR3: TGTGCCAGCTCAAGGGACAGGGGGACGTCAGGAAACACCATATATTTT. This chain connects TRBV18 to TRBJ1-3; TRBD1 aligns across 11 bases. V shed 5 bases, J shed 4 bases, and the junction held 7 bases outside the gene matches. Germline CDR1 and CDR2: KGHSH and LQKENI. The CDR3 runs 16 residues.

The chain links TRBV28 to TRBJ1-1, with a weak D call TRBD1 (6 bases). The CDR3 length is 13 residues. Germline CDR1 MDHEN, CDR2 SYDVKM. The CDR3 DNA sequence: TGTGTCACTAACGTGGGGGCCCCCACTGAAGCTTTCTTT. This codes for CVTNVGAPTEAFF.

The V call is TRBV4-3, the J call TRBJ1-6, with D maybe TRBD1 (5 bases). The ends were cut back, 1 base at V and 7 bases at J, with 14 bases in the middle. The V gene's germline CDR1 is LGHNA and CDR2 YSLEER. The CDR3 contains 16 residues. Written as DNA, the CDR3 is TGCGCCAGCAGCCAAGGGGCAGGGATGTTGAATTCACCCCTCCACTTT. Translated, it gives CASSQGAGMLNSPLHF.

The rearrangement links TRBV5-1 to TRBJ1-1, with 9 bases matching TRBD1. The CDR3 is made up of 16 amino acids. V lost 0 bases to trimming and J lost 4 bases; unmatched junction nucleotides: 7. The germline V gene has CDR1 SGHRS and CDR2 YFSETQ. CDR3 DNA sequence: TGCGCCAGCAGCTTGGGGGACAGGGAATGGGGCACTGAAGCTTTCTTT. It is translated as CASSLGDREWGTEAFF.

The rearrangement joins TRBV15 to TRBJ2-5; D may match TRBD1 or TRBD2 (5 bases each). This CDR3 contains 15 residues. V shed 5 bases and J shed 5 bases, with 18 bases lying between them. The germline gives CDR1 LNHNV, CDR2 YYDKDF (reference sequence). The CDR3, as DNA: TGTGCCACCAGCTTACCAGGGAGCTTAGGCGAGACCCAGTACTTC. The encoded protein is CATSLPGSLGETQYF. The entire variable domain, with the rest obtained from reference TRBV15 and TRBJ2-5, is as follows: DAMVIQNPRYQVTQFGKPVTLSCSQTLNHNVMYWYQQKSSQAPKLLFHYYDKDFNNEADTPDNFQSRRPNTSFCFLDIRSPGLGDTAMYLCATSLPGSLGETQYFGPGTRLLVL.

The genes are TRBV6-5 and TRBJ2-2; 7 nucleotides agree with TRBD2. This CDR3 is built from 14 residues. With V trimmed by 6 bases and J by 5 bases, 6 bases remained unmatched. CDR1 and CDR2 (germline): MNHEY, SVGAGI. CDR3 sequence: CASSSGGSTGELFF. DNA of the CDR3: TGTGCCAGCAGCTCAGGCGGGAGTACCGGGGAGCTGTTTTTT.

The chain has TRBV21-1 and TRBJ2-1; the listed D gene, TRBD2, was not tested against the DNA. TRBV21-1 is assigned pseudogene status. This CDR3 region has 17 residues. CDR3 coding DNA: TGTGCCAGCAGCAAACAATACACTAGCGGGAGGAAAAATGAGCAGTTCTTC. Protein product: CASSKQYTSGRKNEQFF.

The chain recombines TRBV28 with TRBJ1-2, with TRBD1 identical over 7 bases. CDR3 length equals 14 residues. The V and J ends lost 5 bases and 5 bases, in that order; junction bases with no gene match: 8. CDR1 and CDR2 (germline): MDHEN, SYDVKM. CDR3 DNA: TGTGCCAGCAGTCTGGACAGGATCTTATATGGCTACACCTTC. Translated: CASSLDRILYGYTF.

V and J are TRBV29-1 and TRBJ2-7; the D gene could be TRBD1 or TRBD2 (5 bases each). Germline-derived CDR1 and CDR2 are SQVTM and ANQGSEA. The CDR3 totals 12 residues. Trimming stripped 6 bases from V and 2 bases from J, with 11 bases between. CDR3: CSVLRDAYEQYF. The DNA for the CDR3 is TGCAGCGTGCTCCGGGACGCCTACGAGCAGTACTTC.

A few counts support this clone. The chain couples TRBV30 to TRBJ1-1; D is unresolved. V was pared by 0 bases and J by 6 bases, with 11 bases between. This CDR3 has 13 residues. Germline CDR1 GTSNPN, CDR2 SVGIG (reference sequence). CDR3 protein: CAWSVMEGSEAFF. The CDR3 DNA follows: TGTGCCTGGAGTGTAATGGAGGGATCTGAAGCTTTCTTT.

CDR3 DNA: TGTGCCAGCAGCGAAGGACAGGGGAGGCAGCCCCAGCATTTT. Translation gives CASSEGQGRQPQHF. J is TRBJ1-5 and V is TRBV7-9; TRBD1 aligns across 9 bases. Germline V CDR1 and CDR2: SEHNR, FQNEAQ (reference sequence). V trimming: 5 bases; J trimming: 7 bases; junction bases outside the gene matches: 6. The CDR3 is made up of 14 amino acids. The variable domain in full, with the rest retrieved from reference TRBV7-9 and TRBJ1-5, is DTGVSQNPRHKITKRGQNVTFRCDPISEHNRLYWYRQTLGQGPEFLTYFQNEAQLEKSRLLSDRFSAERPKGSFSTLEIQRTEQGDSAMYLCASSEGQGRQPQHFGDGTRLSIL.

The sample holds one count of this clone. The chain recombines TRBV5-1 with TRBJ2-1; 7 nucleotides match TRBD2. CDR1 SGHRS and CDR2 YFSETQ come from the germline V gene. Trimming removed 0 bases from V and 6 bases from J; junction bases left unmatched: 9. The CDR3 covers 16 residues. The CDR3 DNA reads as TGCGCCAGCAGCTTGGCCGCGGCGGGAGAGGGCAATGAGCAGTTCTTC. It specifies CASSLAAAGEGNEQFF.

This chain's CDR3 is CASSRNRDNEQFF. Written as DNA, the CDR3 is TGTGCCAGCAGCCGAAACAGAGACAATGAGCAGTTCTTC. The rearrangement joins TRBV7-8 to TRBJ2-1; D uncertain. CDR3 length: 13 amino acids. Between the trimmed V and J ends, which lost 5 bases and 5 bases, there was a span of 10 bases. Germline V lookup: CDR1 SGHVS, CDR2 FQNEAQ. Filled out from reference TRBV7-8 and TRBJ2-1, the complete variable domain reads GAGVSQSPRYKVAKRGQDVALRCDPISGHVSLFWYQQALGQGPEFLTYFQNEAQLDKSGLPSDRFFAERPEGSVSTLKIQRTQQEDSAVYLCASSRNRDNEQFFGPGTRLTVL.

For the CDR3, the DNA is TGTGCCAGCAGCTTGACAGGGGCGAGTGTTCAGCCCCAGCATTTT. This translates into CASSLTGASVQPQHF. This rearrangement joins TRBV7-2 to TRBJ1-5; 8 bases match TRBD1. The CDR3 spans 15 residues. Germline-derived CDR1 and CDR2 are SGHTA and FQGNSA. With V trimmed by 3 bases and J by 6 bases, 7 bases remained unmatched. The variable domain in full, with the rest retrieved from reference TRBV7-2 and TRBJ1-5, is GAGVSQSPSNKVTEKGKDVELRCDPISGHTALYWYRQSLGQGLEFLIYFQGNSAPDKSGLPSDRFSAERTGGSVSTLTIQRTQQEDSAVYLCASSLTGASVQPQHFGDGTRLSIL.

This sequence joins TRBV28 and TRBJ1-1; 7 positions agree with TRBD1. Per germline, CDR1 MDHEN and CDR2 SYDVKM. The CDR3 consists of 15 residues. CDR3 residues: CVVWGQTTRDAEAFF. CDR3 in DNA: TGTGTGGTCTGGGGACAGACCACGAGGGATGCTGAAGCTTTCTTT.

This chain uses TRBV7-7 with TRBJ2-6; the D gene is possibly TRBD1 (6 bases). Trimming shortened V by 4 bases and J by 0 bases, and 16 bases separated the two germline ends. Germline values: CDR1 SSHAT, CDR2 FNYEAQ (reference sequence). The CDR3 is 18 residues long. The CDR3 DNA reads as TGTGCCAGCAGCTCACCGGGACAAGAGGACTCTGGGGCCAACGTCCTGACTTTC. It encodes CASSSPGQEDSGANVLTF. Variable domain in full (rest from reference TRBV7-7 and TRBJ2-6): GAGVSQSPRYKVTKRGQDVTLRCDPISSHATLYWYQQALGQGPEFLTYFNYEAQPDKSGLPSDRFSAERPEGSISTLTIQRTEQRDSAMYRCASSSPGQEDSGANVLTFGAGSRLTVL.

V and J are TRBV18 and TRBJ1-1, with 7 bases fitting TRBD1. Germline CDR1 reads KGHSH; CDR2 reads LQKENI. The CDR3 consists of 16 residues. V gave up 6 bases and J gave up 2 bases; unmatched junction bases: 12. CDR3: CASSPLSGGGNTEAFF. The CDR3 nucleotides read TGTGCCAGCTCCCCCTTGTCAGGGGGGGGAAACACTGAAGCTTTCTTT.

The chain carries TRBV18 and TRBJ2-7; possibly TRBD2 for D (7 bases). CDR3 length: 13 residues. Trimming shortened V by 6 bases and J by 6 bases, and 15 bases separated the two germline ends. CDR1 is KGHSH, CDR2 LQKENI, per germline. As DNA, the CDR3 is TGTGCCAGCTCCGGGGGGCCCCCCAGCGAGCAGTACTTC. As protein: CASSGGPPSEQYF.

The gene calls are TRBV19 and TRBJ1-5, with 9 bases fitting TRBD1. The CDR3 runs 16 residues. V dropped 6 bases and J dropped 7; count of bases not matched to a gene: 13. Germline lookup yields CDR1 LNHDA and CDR2 SQIVND (reference sequence). CDR3 in amino acids: CASRPPSGDRAQPQHF. In DNA form, the CDR3 reads TGTGCCAGTAGACCACCGAGTGGGGACAGGGCCCAGCCCCAGCATTTT.